This T cell receptor (beta chain) was obtained from a study of human T cells and chemical hapten exposure. V was clipped by 2 bases and J by 2 bases, with 11 bases between them. CDR1 is SEHNR, CDR2 FQNEAQ, per germline (reference sequence). The CDR3 loop spans 15 amino acids. Sample time point: patch test 1, 2 weeks after DPC sensitization. Treatment here: therapeutic diphenylcyclopropenone sensitization with weekly scalp DPC. Total RNA was isolated from whole blood that had not been fractionated. This clonotype appeared a few times. Each CDR3 protein gets one entry after TCRdb re-called the RACE reads with MiXCR. The profile shows roughly 50,000 distinct CDR3 sequences, approximately 11% of them singletons.

This chain uses TRBV7-9 with TRBJ2-3; TRBD2 might be the D (5 bases). The sample here was whole blood, taken in connection with sensitization to the hapten diphenylcyclopropenone (DPC). The source is a woman between 40 and 50 years old with alopecia areata. Some clones in this sample may be carry-over from other donors' samples. The CDR3 nucleotides read TGTGCCAGCAGCTTAAGCAGCGGCTTCACAGATACGCAGTATTTT. It yields the protein CASSLSSGFTDTQYF.